These 27 T cell receptor beta chains came from one sample sequenced in a study of T cell responses to AZD1222 COVID-19 vaccine. Clones were sequenced by immunoSEQ multiplex PCR, and TCRdb holds only the in-frame ones, with some missing. The profile shows 110,000 to 150,000 clones, roughly 91% of them singletons. Material: peripheral blood, obtained 28 days after the second AZD1222 dose. These receptors came from an adult who received the AZD1222 COVID-19 vaccine.

The V gene is TRBV5-5, the J gene TRBJ2-5, with TRBD2 matching 12 bases. The V segment lost 4 bases and the J segment 2 bases; nucleotides outside the gene matches: 9. There are 17 residues in the CDR3. The V gene's germline CDR1 is SGHKS and CDR2 YYEKEE (reference sequence). The CDR3 spells CASSLPRLAGGQETQYF. Written as DNA, the CDR3 is TGTGCCAGCAGCCTCCCTCGGCTAGCGGGGGGGCAAGAGACCCAGTACTTC.

The chain's CDR3 is CASSQEWGDQPQHF. The CDR3 DNA reads TGTGCCAGCAGCCAAGAATGGGGGGATCAGCCCCAGCATTTT. V is TRBV3-1 (or the pseudogene TRBV3-2) and J is TRBJ1-5; D possibly corresponds to TRBD1 (5 bases). Germline V gene sequence: CDR1 LGHDT, CDR2 YNNKEL (reference sequence). Trimming shortened V by 0 bases and J by 5 bases, and 8 bases separated the two germline ends. There are 14 residues in the CDR3.

The chain carries TRBV7-3 and TRBJ2-1; tentative D call: TRBD2 (6 bases). Germline values: CDR1 SGHTA, CDR2 FQGTGA. Between the trimmed V and J ends, which lost 4 bases and 5 bases, there was a span of 12 bases. The CDR3 runs 14 residues. CDR3 coding DNA: TGTGCCAGCAGCTCCGTGGGGACTGACAATGAGCAGTTCTTC. This encodes CASSSVGTDNEQFF.

V and J are TRBV24-1 and TRBJ2-2; 9 nucleotides agree with TRBD1. This CDR3 has 16 amino acids. Germline V lookup: CDR1 KGHDR, CDR2 SFDVKD. The V segment lost 1 base and the J segment 3 bases; nucleotides outside the gene matches: 2. The CDR3 region is CATSDLDRGDTGELFF. The CDR3 nucleotides read TGTGCCACCAGTGATTTAGACAGGGGGGACACCGGGGAGCTGTTTTTT.

This chain connects TRBV6-1 to TRBJ1-2, with D possibly being TRBD1 (5 bases). The CDR3 sequence is 13 residues long. Per germline, CDR1 MNHNS and CDR2 SASEGT. Trimming removed 2 bases from V and 3 bases from J, with 7 bases in between. Here the CDR3 DNA reads TGTGCCAGCAGTGAACGGGGCGACTATGGCTACACCTTC. Its protein product is CASSERGDYGYTF.

The rearrangement uses TRBV30 and TRBJ1-1, with D possibly matching TRBD1 (5 bases). The V gene lost 2 bases and the J gene lost 7 bases, with 14 bases spanning the gap. CDR3 length: 13 amino acids. Per the germline V gene, CDR1 is GTSNPN and CDR2 is SVGIG (reference sequence). The CDR3 DNA reads TGTGCCTGGAGTCGCGGGGGGGACGGTGAAGCTTTCTTT. Amino acid sequence: CAWSRGGDGEAFF.

This chain uses TRBV18 with TRBJ2-5; unclear D gene. Germline values: CDR1 KGHSH, CDR2 LQKENI. V was pared by 6 bases and J by 5 bases, with 13 bases between. The CDR3 length is 13 residues. CDR3 nucleotide sequence: TGTGCCAGCTCCTTTAACACCGGTGAGACCCAGTACTTC. Residues: CASSFNTGETQYF.

The J gene is TRBJ1-6, the V gene TRBV6-5; 8 bases are a match to TRBD1. J gave up 9 bases and V 8 bases, and 9 bases lay outside the gene matches. There are 14 residues in the CDR3. Germline values: CDR1 MNHEY, CDR2 SVGAGI. In DNA form, the CDR3 reads TGTGCCAGCTTACGAGACAGGGGAACTTCACCCCTCCACTTT. It codes for CASLRDRGTSPLHF.

In this sample, this clone turned up a few times. The CDR3 loop reads CSARLQTDTQYF. In nucleotides, the CDR3 is TGCAGCGCCCGACTCCAAACGGATACGCAGTATTTT. This rearrangement joins TRBV29-1 to TRBJ2-3, with no clear D. Germline CDR1 reads SQVTM; CDR2 reads ANQGSEA. V lost 7 bases to trimming and J lost 6 bases, with 14 bases between them. CDR3 length: 12 amino acids.

In its sample, this clone was seen a few times. Different DNA sequences within this sample yield the same CDR3. This CDR3 is CASSPSTGSSNQPQHF. For the CDR3, the DNA is TGTGCCAGCAGTCCATCGACAGGTAGTAGCAATCAGCCCCAGCATTTT. The V gene is TRBV27, the J gene TRBJ1-5; D possibly corresponds to TRBD1 (6 bases). V lost 5 bases and J lost 0, with 14 bases in between. The CDR3 is 16 amino acids. CDR1 is MNHEY, CDR2 SMNVEV, per germline (reference sequence).

The chain recombines TRBV3-1 (or the pseudogene TRBV3-2) with TRBJ2-3; D unclear. CDR3 length: 12 amino acids. The germline V and J ends were trimmed by 0 bases and 12 bases, with 10 bases remaining between them. Germline V gene sequence: CDR1 LGHDT, CDR2 YNNKEL (reference sequence). The CDR3 nucleotides are TGTGCCAGCAGCCAAGACTTTACCCCCCAGTATTTT. It is translated as CASSQDFTPQYF.

The V call is TRBV30, the J call TRBJ1-2; TRBD1 might be the D (5 bases). CDR3 length: 13 residues. Trimming left V 3 bases short and J 6 bases short, with 14 bases between. Per the germline V gene, CDR1 is GTSNPN and CDR2 is SVGIG (reference sequence). CDR3 loop: CAWRGRTLDGYTF. The CDR3 coding sequence is TGTGCCTGGAGGGGACGGACCCTGGATGGCTACACCTTC.

The gene calls are TRBV6-1 and TRBJ1-5, with D unresolved. The CDR3 is 15 amino acids. V was shortened by 1 base and J by 4 bases, with 11 bases between the two germline ends. Germline V CDR1 and CDR2: MNHNS, SASEGT. CDR3 residues: CASSEEPIGNQPQHF. The CDR3 bases are TGTGCCAGCAGTGAAGAACCCATTGGTAATCAGCCCCAGCATTTT.

This clone appeared once. The genes are TRBV30 and TRBJ2-7; tentative D call: TRBD1 (5 bases). Germline assignment: CDR1 GTSNPN and CDR2 SVGIG (reference sequence). Trimming took off 3 bases at V and 0 bases at J, with 12 bases between the two ends. The CDR3 runs 14 residues. CDR3 sequence reads: CAWRQVPSSYEQYF. In nucleotides, the CDR3 is TGTGCCTGGAGACAGGTTCCGAGCTCCTACGAGCAGTACTTC.

The rearrangement uses TRBV29-1 and TRBJ2-5; D is tentatively TRBD1 or TRBD2 (5 bases each). From germline, CDR1 is SQVTM and CDR2 ANQGSEA. The CDR3 covers 11 residues. V dropped 7 bases and J dropped 5 bases, with 11 bases sitting between them. The CDR3 protein is CSAREGETQYF. The CDR3, as DNA: TGCAGCGCTAGAGAGGGGGAGACCCAGTACTTC. The whole variable domain, filled in from reference TRBV29-1 and TRBJ2-5, reads SAVISQKPSRDICQRGTSLTIQCQVDSQVTMMFWYRQQPGQSLTLIATANQGSEATYESGFVIDKFPISRPNLTFSTLTVSNMSPEDSSIYLCSAREGETQYFGPGTRLLVL.

The gene calls are TRBV27 and TRBJ2-3; possibly TRBD2 for D (6 bases). Trimming left V 6 bases short and J 2 bases short, with 12 bases between. The germline V gene has CDR1 MNHEY and CDR2 SMNVEV (reference sequence). The CDR3 runs to 14 residues. Here the CDR3 reads CASRDWGVTDTQYF. CDR3 sequence (DNA): TGTGCCAGCAGGGACTGGGGGGTCACAGATACGCAGTATTTT.

V and J are TRBV6-1 and TRBJ1-3; the D is unclear. Germline CDR1 reads MNHNS; CDR2 reads SASEGT. V was shortened by 2 bases and J by 2 bases, with 10 bases between the two germline ends. The CDR3 has 15 amino acids. The CDR3 loop is CASSETLVAGNTIYF. In DNA form, the CDR3 reads TGTGCCAGCAGTGAAACATTGGTTGCTGGAAACACCATATATTTT.

The chain has TRBV11-3 and TRBJ2-2, with 12 bases that match TRBD1. CDR1 is SGHNT, CDR2 YENEEA, per germline. Germline trimming cut 5 bases from V and 7 bases from J; bases unmatched to any gene: 8. This CDR3 has 16 residues. CDR3 protein: CASSSKGTGGNGELFF. CDR3 in DNA: TGTGCCAGCAGCAGTAAGGGGACAGGGGGCAACGGGGAGCTGTTTTTT.

The gene calls are TRBV11-2 and TRBJ2-7; D is unclear. Trimming removed 7 bases from V and 0 bases from J, with 13 bases in between. The germline V gene encodes CDR1 SGHAT and CDR2 FQNNGV. The CDR3 has 14 residues. CDR3 nucleotide sequence: TGTGCCAGCATGTCTCATGCTGGCTCCTACGAGCAGTACTTC. It specifies CASMSHAGSYEQYF.

Written as DNA, the CDR3 is TGCGCCAGCAGTCCACAGGAAAACTATGGCTACACCTTC. It codes for CASSPQENYGYTF. The chain uses TRBV5-1 and TRBJ1-2; D is perhaps TRBD1 (5 bases). CDR1 and CDR2 (germline): SGHRS, YFSETQ. The CDR3 sequence is 13 residues long. V was pared by 5 bases and J by 2 bases, with 10 bases between.

CDR3 residues: CASSERGEGVGYTF. The CDR3 DNA reads as TGTGCCAGCAGCGAAAGGGGGGAGGGCGTGGGCTACACCTTC. This chain joins TRBV2 and TRBJ1-2; D perhaps matches TRBD1 (6 bases). Trimming shortened V by 6 bases and J by 8 bases, and 19 bases separated the two germline ends. CDR3 length: 14 residues. Germline CDR1 SNHLY, CDR2 FYNNEI.

The chain combines TRBV6-2 or TRBV6-3 with TRBJ1-2; no definite D call. From germline, CDR1 is MNHEY and CDR2 SVGEGT. V dropped 1 base and J dropped 2 bases, with 8 bases sitting between them. CDR3 length: 14 amino acids. The CDR3 sequence: CASSYYNGNYGYTF. Here the CDR3 DNA reads TGTGCCAGCAGTTACTATAACGGGAACTATGGCTACACCTTC.

J is TRBJ1-2 and V is TRBV12-3 or TRBV12-4; a possible D gene is TRBD1 (5 bases). Trimming removed 5 bases from V and 5 bases from J, with 12 bases in between. This CDR3 is built from 13 residues. The CDR3 protein is CASSIQDPYGYTF. In nucleotides, the CDR3 is TGTGCCAGCAGTATACAGGACCCATATGGCTACACCTTC.

The V call is TRBV4-1, the J call TRBJ1-6; 7 bases map to TRBD1. This CDR3 contains 15 residues. Germline lookup yields CDR1 MGHRA and CDR2 YSYEKL. The J segment lost 15 bases and the V segment lost 2 bases, leaving 13 bases of the junction unmatched. The CDR3 is CASSQNPGQDSVLHF. CDR3 sequence (DNA): TGCGCCAGCAGCCAAAACCCCGGACAGGATAGCGTCCTCCACTTT.

The J gene is TRBJ2-1, the V gene TRBV7-9; D unclear. Germline V gene data show CDR1 as SEHNR and CDR2 as FQNEAQ (reference sequence). V was cut by 3 bases and J by 7 bases, with 16 bases left in between. CDR3 length: 15 amino acids. This chain's CDR3 is CASSFWVDGANEQFF. The CDR3 coding sequence is TGTGCCAGCAGCTTTTGGGTCGATGGAGCGAATGAGCAGTTCTTC.

The chain joins TRBV30 to TRBJ2-7; unclear D gene. The V gene's germline CDR1 is GTSNPN and CDR2 SVGIG (reference sequence). V was trimmed by 0 bases and J by 3 bases, leaving 6 bases between them. CDR3 size: 12 residues. CDR3 in DNA: TGTGCCTGGAGTGTTCAGGTCTACGAGCAGTACTTC. Protein: CAWSVQVYEQYF.

The rearrangement joins TRBV5-1 to TRBJ2-2; D not resolved. This CDR3 region has 14 residues. Germline CDR1 reads SGHRS; CDR2 reads YFSETQ. V was trimmed by 1 base and J by 1 base, leaving 5 bases between them. The chain's CDR3 is CASSLLGNTGELFF. CDR3 coding DNA: TGCGCCAGCAGCTTGTTAGGGAACACCGGGGAGCTGTTTTTT.